A selection of T cell receptor beta chains follows, all from one sample in a study of cytomegalovirus exposure and HLA in healthy donors. Libraries were prepared by immunoSEQ multiplex PCR; TCRdb keeps only in-frame clonotypes and omits some of them. The sample carries some 59,000 clones, approximately 92% recorded once. Sequencing used PBMCs. All receptors come from a woman under 30 in good health and CMV-seronegative. Each CDR3 is given with its conserved first and last residue. D genes are given only for firm matches. Some rows mark clone size as missing; the rest say once, few, many or name a class of expanded clone.

V gene: TRBV23-1
J gene: TRBJ2-1
D gene: TRBD2
clone size: once
CDR3 DNA: TGCGCCAGCAGCCGGACTAGCGTGAGCTCCTACAATGAGCAGTTCTTC
CDR3 protein: CASSRTSVSSYNEQFF

V gene: TRBV6-5
J gene: TRBJ2-1
D gene: TRBD2
clone size: -
CDR3 DNA: TGTGCCAGCAGGAGACTAGCGGGAGTGAGTGAGCAGTTCTTC
CDR3 protein: CASRRLAGVSEQFF

V gene: TRBV30
J gene: TRBJ1-1
D gene: -
clone size: few
CDR3 DNA: TGTGCCTGGAGTGTGGCCGAGAACACTGAAGCTTTCTTT
CDR3 protein: CAWSVAENTEAFF

V gene: TRBV28
J gene: TRBJ1-4
D gene: TRBD1
clone size: -
CDR3 DNA: TGTGCCAGCAGCCAACAGGGGGCGCCCAGGGAAAAACTGTTTTTT
CDR3 protein: CASSQQGAPREKLFF

V gene: TRBV5-6
J gene: TRBJ2-3
D gene: -
clone size: -
CDR3 DNA: TGTGCCAGCAGCTTGCTTCCCCAGGGGTGGGCGTCCCCAGATACGCAGTATTTT
CDR3 protein: CASSLLPQGWASPDTQYF

V gene: TRBV7-9
J gene: TRBJ1-2
D gene: -
clone size: -
CDR3 DNA: TGTGCCAGCAGCCAGAGCACTCCGAGCCGCTTGGGCTACTATGGCTACACCTTC
CDR3 protein: CASSQSTPSRLGYYGYTF

V gene: TRBV6-1
J gene: TRBJ1-3
D gene: -
clone size: -
CDR3 DNA: TGTGCCAGCAGTGAAGGCGGTGGAAACACCATATATTTT
CDR3 protein: CASSEGGGNTIYF

V gene: TRBV28
J gene: TRBJ1-2
D gene: -
clone size: once
CDR3 DNA: TGTGCCAGCAGTCCAGGGGTGGACTATGGCTACACCTTC
CDR3 protein: CASSPGVDYGYTF

V gene: TRBV6-6
J gene: TRBJ2-1
D gene: TRBD2
clone size: once
CDR3 DNA: TGTGCCAGCAGTTACCGACTAGCGGGAGCGGATGAGCAGTTCTTC
CDR3 protein: CASSYRLAGADEQFF

V gene: TRBV7-9
J gene: TRBJ1-1
D gene: TRBD1
clone size: few
CDR3 DNA: TGTGCCAGCAGCTTACAGGGGGGGAACACTGAAGCTTTCTTT
CDR3 protein: CASSLQGGNTEAFF

V gene: TRBV19
J gene: TRBJ1-5
D gene: -
clone size: -
CDR3 DNA: TGTGCCAGTAGATATGGGTCGGGGAAGGATCAGCCCCAGCATTTT
CDR3 protein: CASRYGSGKDQPQHF

V gene: TRBV23-1
J gene: TRBJ1-5
D gene: -
clone size: -
CDR3 DNA: TGCGCCAGCAGTCAAGGGGCCTATCGGTATAGCAATCAGCCCCAGCATTTT
CDR3 protein: CASSQGAYRYSNQPQHF

V gene: TRBV11-2
J gene: TRBJ1-5
D gene: -
clone size: few
CDR3 DNA: TGTGCCAGCAGCTTAGGGGCTCATAGCAATCAGCCCCAGCATTTT
CDR3 protein: CASSLGAHSNQPQHF

V gene: TRBV4-3
J gene: TRBJ1-1
D gene: -
clone size: -
CDR3 DNA: TGCGCCAGCAGCCCAAGCTCAGGGGAGAGGGGAACTGAAGCTTTCTTT
CDR3 protein: CASSPSSGERGTEAFF

V gene: TRBV19
J gene: TRBJ1-5
D gene: -
clone size: -
CDR3 DNA: TGTGCAAGCCGCGGCCAATACGAGGGTCAGCCCCAGCATTTT
CDR3 protein: CASRGQYEGQPQHF

V gene: TRBV29-1
J gene: TRBJ2-7
D gene: TRBD1
clone size: few
CDR3 DNA: TGCAGCGCTCGGACAGGGGCTTACGAGCAGTACTTC
CDR3 protein: CSARTGAYEQYF

V gene: TRBV15
J gene: TRBJ2-5
D gene: -
clone size: -
CDR3 DNA: TGTGCCACCAGCAGAGATGGAGGGGCCCGCTCAGAGACCCAGTACTTC
CDR3 protein: CATSRDGGARSETQYF

V gene: TRBV28
J gene: TRBJ2-2
D gene: -
clone size: -
CDR3 DNA: TGTGCCACCAGGGGAGGGATCGGCACCGGGGAGCTGTTTTTT
CDR3 protein: CATRGGIGTGELFF

V gene: TRBV7-2
J gene: TRBJ2-3
D gene: -
clone size: -
CDR3 DNA: TGTGCCAGCAGCTTACTTGCGACTAGAACAGATACGCAGTATTTT
CDR3 protein: CASSLLATRTDTQYF

V gene: TRBV5-1
J gene: TRBJ2-5
D gene: TRBD1
clone size: -
CDR3 DNA: TGCGCCAGCAACGAGTTGGGACAGAGAAAAGAGACCCAGTACTTC
CDR3 protein: CASNELGQRKETQYF

V gene: TRBV27
J gene: TRBJ2-7
D gene: -
clone size: -
CDR3 DNA: TGTGCCAGCAGCTCTATCGACAGCTATTCCTACGAGCAGTACTTC
CDR3 protein: CASSSIDSYSYEQYF

V gene: TRBV5-4
J gene: TRBJ1-2
D gene: -
clone size: -
CDR3 DNA: TGTGCCAGCAGCTGGGCGGGGGCGCTTGGCTACACCTTC
CDR3 protein: CASSWAGALGYTF

V gene: TRBV19
J gene: TRBJ2-1
D gene: -
clone size: -
CDR3 DNA: TGTGCCAGTAACCGGCAGGGGCATTACAATGAGCAGTTCTTC
CDR3 protein: CASNRQGHYNEQFF

V gene: TRBV28
J gene: TRBJ2-7
D gene: -
clone size: -
CDR3 DNA: TGTGCCAGCAGTGATTTGACTATCACCTACGAGCAGTACTTC
CDR3 protein: CASSDLTITYEQYF

V gene: TRBV9
J gene: TRBJ2-1
D gene: -
clone size: -
CDR3 DNA: TGTGCCAGCAGCGTAGGGGACAACTCCTACAATGAGCAGTTCTTC
CDR3 protein: CASSVGDNSYNEQFF

V gene: TRBV5-1
J gene: TRBJ2-1
D gene: -
clone size: -
CDR3 DNA: TGCGCCAGCAGCTTGGCTCGGGACAATGAGCAGTTCTTC
CDR3 protein: CASSLARDNEQFF

V gene: TRBV5-6
J gene: TRBJ1-2
D gene: -
clone size: -
CDR3 DNA: TGTGCCAGCAGCCCCACCCCACGGGTTAACTATGGCTACACCTTC
CDR3 protein: CASSPTPRVNYGYTF

V gene: TRBV7-9
J gene: TRBJ2-1
D gene: -
clone size: once
CDR3 DNA: TGTGCCAGCAGCGGAGGGACCGCGGCCCGGGGTTACAATGAGCAGTTCTTC
CDR3 protein: CASSGGTAARGYNEQFF

V gene: TRBV9
J gene: TRBJ1-5
D gene: -
clone size: -
CDR3 DNA: TGTGCCAGCAGCGGATCAGGGAATCAGCCCCAGCATTTT
CDR3 protein: CASSGSGNQPQHF

V gene: TRBV7-9
J gene: TRBJ1-1
D gene: TRBD1
clone size: once
CDR3 DNA: TGTGCCAGCAGCTCACAGGGGGTTTATACTGAAGCTTTCTTT
CDR3 protein: CASSSQGVYTEAFF

V gene: TRBV19
J gene: TRBJ2-1
D gene: TRBD2
clone size: -
CDR3 DNA: TGTGCCAGTAGCCGCGGGAGAACCTACAATGAGCAGTTCTTC
CDR3 protein: CASSRGRTYNEQFF

V gene: TRBV30
J gene: TRBJ2-2
D gene: -
clone size: -
CDR3 DNA: TGTGCCTGGAGTGCAGTTTTCGGGGAGCTGTTTTTT
CDR3 protein: CAWSAVFGELFF

V gene: TRBV5-1
J gene: TRBJ1-2
D gene: -
clone size: -
CDR3 DNA: TGCGCCAGCAGCTTGGGAGATGGCACCCCGGGGACTCGGGGCTACACCTTC
CDR3 protein: CASSLGDGTPGTRGYTF

V gene: TRBV6-5
J gene: TRBJ1-2
D gene: -
clone size: -
CDR3 DNA: TGTGCCACCGGTGGGGGGGGAAACGCTTTCTATGGCTACACCTTC
CDR3 protein: CATGGGGNAFYGYTF

V gene: TRBV30
J gene: TRBJ1-1
D gene: -
clone size: -
CDR3 DNA: TGTGCCTGGAGTGTACGCCAGATGAACACTGAAGCTTTCTTT
CDR3 protein: CAWSVRQMNTEAFF

V gene: TRBV6-1
J gene: TRBJ1-5
D gene: -
clone size: -
CDR3 DNA: TGTGCCAGTTACGACAATTATCAGCCCCAGCATTTT
CDR3 protein: CASYDNYQPQHF

V gene: TRBV30
J gene: TRBJ1-6
D gene: -
clone size: -
CDR3 DNA: TGTGCCTGGAGTGTCACAGCAGATAATTCACCCCTCCACTTT
CDR3 protein: CAWSVTADNSPLHF

V gene: TRBV27
J gene: TRBJ2-7
D gene: TRBD1
clone size: -
CDR3 DNA: TGTGCCAGCAGTCACGGGACAGGGGGCTACGAGCAGTACTTC
CDR3 protein: CASSHGTGGYEQYF

V gene: TRBV5-1
J gene: TRBJ1-2
D gene: -
clone size: -
CDR3 DNA: TGCGCCAGCAGCCCCGGGACAACAGGCCACTATGGCTACACCTTC
CDR3 protein: CASSPGTTGHYGYTF

V gene: TRBV5-4
J gene: TRBJ1-1
D gene: TRBD1
clone size: -
CDR3 DNA: TGTGCCAGCAGCTGGGGACAGACCGAAGCTTTCTTT
CDR3 protein: CASSWGQTEAFF

V gene: TRBV7-8
J gene: TRBJ2-7
D gene: -
clone size: -
CDR3 DNA: TGTGCCAGCAGCCTGGACATTCACTACGAGCAGTACTTC
CDR3 protein: CASSLDIHYEQYF

V gene: TRBV6-5
J gene: TRBJ2-7
D gene: TRBD2
clone size: -
CDR3 DNA: TGTGCCAGCAGTTACTCGGGACTAGCGGGGGGGCGCGAGCAGTACTTC
CDR3 protein: CASSYSGLAGGREQYF

V gene: TRBV10-1
J gene: TRBJ2-7
D gene: TRBD1
clone size: -
CDR3 DNA: TGCGCCAGCAGTGCTTGGACAGGGGCCTCCTACGAGCAGTACTTC
CDR3 protein: CASSAWTGASYEQYF